The source of this TCR beta chain is a study of blood T cell repertoires in COVID-19. Authors' analysis steps: Cell counts per sample came from amplifying reference gene primers. Libraries were prepared by immunoSEQ multiplex PCR; TCRdb keeps only in-frame clonotypes and omits some of them. That table gives V, J and clone size, and the DNA gave D and trimming. The sample lists 35,000 to 45,000 clones; around 90% were seen once. Between the trimmed V and J ends, which lost 1 base and 8 bases, there was a span of 23 bases. CDR1 is LGHNA, CDR2 YNFKEQ, per germline. The length of the CDR3 is 17 residues. The V and J genes are TRBV4-2 and TRBJ1-2; D possibly corresponds to TRBD1 (6 bases). Sequencing was performed on peripheral blood. This receptor was identified in a man in his fifties with active COVID-19. The CDR3 bases are TGTGCCAGCAGCCAAGTAGGGGGTTCCACAGGGACGCGCGGCTACACCTTC. Translation: CASSQVGGSTGTRGYTF.